The T cell receptor (beta chain) under discussion was sequenced for a study of blood T cell repertoires in COVID-19. Study in general: COVID-19 samples, acute and convalescent, were from the United States, Italy and Spain. Nucleic acid was either cDNA or gDNA, and it came from T cells, B-cell-depleted T cells, or PBMCs.

Original analysis: The assay estimated nucleated cells by amplifying reference gene primers. Sequencing used immunoSEQ multiplex PCR; TCRdb keeps in-frame clones, though not all of them. The V and J calls and clone size are taken from that table; D and trimming were inferred from the DNA. Of about 300,000 clones listed, approximately 85% were seen once; the top ten hold roughly 2%. Trimming shortened V by 5 bases and J by 8 bases, and 16 bases separated the two germline ends. CDR1 is SEHNR and CDR2 is FQNEAQ in the germline V gene (reference sequence). This CDR3 has 15 residues. The sample taken for sequencing was PBMCs or T cells enriched from blood (not recorded which). This clonotype was sampled from a man aged 25 to 40 who had recovered from COVID-19. The gene calls are TRBV7-9 and TRBJ1-6, with D perhaps TRBD1 (6 bases). CDR3 region: CASSPWGGLDSPLHF. Written as DNA, the CDR3 is TGTGCCAGCAGCCCCTGGGGGGGCTTGGATTCACCCCTCCACTTT.